This TCR beta chain was captured in a study of response to subunit inactivated influenza vaccine. TCRdb re-derived calls from the RT-PCR reads in MiXCR, one entry per CDR3 protein. The table lists roughly 630,000 distinct CDR3 sequences, about 14% of them singletons. This CDR3 spans 11 amino acids. The V end was cut by 4 bases, the J end by 9 bases, with 10 bases between. In germline, CDR1 is GTSNPN, CDR2 SVGIG (reference sequence). Sequencing used PBMCs from blood, obtained 14 to 15 days before vaccination. The V call is TRBV30, the J call TRBJ2-1; no definite D call. The receptor's source is a man aged 50 or older who received an inactivated influenza vaccine. The CDR3 region is CAWKGPGEQFF. CDR3 nucleotides: TGTGCCTGGAAAGGCCCGGGTGAGCAGTTCTTC.